The following is a TCR beta chain sequence with its context. No antigen is known for it. This specimen belongs to a study of PD-1 blockade in classical Hodgkin lymphoma. Study in general: Patients were infused with nivolumab 3 mg/kg every 2 weeks.

Sequencing was performed with immunoSEQ multiplex PCR; in TCRdb, only in-frame clones are kept and a portion is missing. This table has roughly 61,000 clones, 91% appearing once. V was trimmed by 6 bases and J by 4 bases, leaving 13 bases between them. Germline CDR1 is SGHAT and CDR2 is FQNNGV. The CDR3 totals 13 residues. Brentuximab vedotin exposure varied, and every patient relapsed after autologous stem cell transplantation. Best outcomes ranged across complete response, partial response and progressive disease. Study findings and constraints: There was a significant rise in CD4+ TCR diversity by C4D1, with no such rise for CD8+.

Material: peripheral blood mononuclear cells (PBMCs), obtained before the second cycle of nivolumab. This TCR came from a human donor with classical Hodgkin lymphoma. V is TRBV11-2 and J is TRBJ2-7; D call uncertain. The CDR3 sequence is CASSHMMDYEQYF. The CDR3 DNA is TGTGCCAGCAGTCACATGATGGATTACGAGCAGTACTTC.